Sequencing of this T cell receptor beta chain was carried out in a study of blood T cell repertoires in COVID-19. Whole-study context: Researchers got acute and convalescent COVID-19 samples from the United States, Italy and Spain.

In the authors' methods: How many nucleated cells were present was estimated from reference gene primer amplification. Repertoires were generated with immunoSEQ multiplex PCR, while TCRdb's copy carries only in-frame clones and drops some. Clonal size and the V and J genes are those of that table, whereas D and trimming came from the DNA. The sample yields under 50,000 clones, roughly nine tenths seen once. The V end was cut by 0 bases, the J end by 9 bases, with 3 bases between. The V gene's germline CDR1 is SGHTA and CDR2 FQGNSA. The CDR3 contains 12 residues. The sequencing input was peripheral blood. The sequence was obtained from a man between 70 and 80 years old with active COVID-19. The rearrangement links TRBV7-2 to TRBJ1-6, with no clear D. The CDR3 region is CASSLALSPLHF. The CDR3 nucleotides read TGTGCCAGCAGCTTAGCCCTTTCACCCCTCCACTTT.